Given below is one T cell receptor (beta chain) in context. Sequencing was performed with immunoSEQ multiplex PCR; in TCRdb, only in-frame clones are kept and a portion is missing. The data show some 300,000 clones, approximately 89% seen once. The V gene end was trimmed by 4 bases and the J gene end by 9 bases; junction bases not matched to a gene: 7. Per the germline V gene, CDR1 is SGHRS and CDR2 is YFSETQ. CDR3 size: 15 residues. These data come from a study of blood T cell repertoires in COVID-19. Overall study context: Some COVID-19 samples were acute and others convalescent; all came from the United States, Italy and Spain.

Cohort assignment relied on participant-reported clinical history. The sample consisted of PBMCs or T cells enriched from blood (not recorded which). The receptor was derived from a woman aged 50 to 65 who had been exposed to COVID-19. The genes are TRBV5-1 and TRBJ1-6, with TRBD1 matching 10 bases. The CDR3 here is CASSPGQGSGSPLHF. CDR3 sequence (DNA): TGCGCCAGCAGCCCGGGACAGGGGAGTGGTTCACCCCTCCACTTT.